Presented here are 24 T cell receptor beta chains from one specimen sequenced in a study of T cells expressing NK-cell markers. TCRdb reprocessed the 5' RACE reads; each CDR3 protein has one entry and no DNA is given. This listing includes roughly 110,000 distinct CDR3 sequences. Material for sequencing was blood T cells: a sorted CD56 or NKG2C T cell subset, CD4+ or CD8+ T cells, or bulk PBMC T cells (not recorded which). The receptors come from a woman between 18 and 69 years old in good health.

This chain links TRBV6-2 or TRBV6-3 with TRBJ2-1; TCRdb's assignment of TRBD1 cannot be checked, as there is no DNA. The CDR3 covers 14 residues. Germline values: CDR1 MNHEY, CDR2 SVGEGT. Here the CDR3 reads CASTPHLSYNEQFF.

The CDR3 loop is CATSDLGQPQHF. The gene calls are TRBV24-1 and TRBJ1-5. The CDR3 sequence is 12 residues long. Germline V gene lookup returns CDR1 KGHDR and CDR2 SFDVKD.

The rearrangement uses TRBV5-5 and TRBJ2-1; TCRdb's D gene call, TRBD2, goes unchecked for lack of DNA. The CDR3 covers 19 residues. Germline V gene lookup returns CDR1 SGHKS and CDR2 YYEKEE (reference sequence). CDR3: CASSSDSGTSGTPYNEQFF. Drawing the rest from reference TRBV5-5 and TRBJ2-1, the complete variable domain is DAGVTQSPTHLIKTRGQQVTLRCSPISGHKSVSWYQQVLGQGPQFIFQYYEKEERGRGNFPDRFSARQFPNYSSELNVNALLLGDSALYLCASSSDSGTSGTPYNEQFFGPGTRLTVL.

V usage is TRBV29-1 and J usage is TRBJ2-1; TCRdb's D call, TRBD2, is unchecked because there is no DNA. Germline CDR1 SQVTM, CDR2 ANQGSEA. This CDR3 is 14 amino acids long. CDR3: CSVALGSSYNEQFF.

The chain employs TRBV5-5 and TRBJ2-1; TCRdb indicates TRBD2, and absent DNA this call remains unverified. The CDR3 loop spans 15 amino acids. From germline, CDR1 is SGHKS and CDR2 YYEKEE (reference sequence). The chain's CDR3 is CASSPLGTSYNEQFF.

This chain uses TRBV27 with TRBJ1-2; TCRdb outputs TRBD1, but without DNA this stays unchecked. The germline V gene has CDR1 MNHEY and CDR2 SMNVEV (reference sequence). This CDR3 is 15 amino acids long. The CDR3 sequence: CASSLTAGGNYGYTF.

The rearrangement joins TRBV12-5 to TRBJ2-3; the TCRdb D gene call, TRBD1, has no DNA to confirm it. The length of the CDR3 is 13 residues. Germline V CDR1 and CDR2: LGHNT, FRNRAP. CDR3 in amino acids: CASGGHSTDTQYF.

J is TRBJ1-2 and V is TRBV28; the TRBD1 assignment by TCRdb is unverifiable without DNA. Germline V gives CDR1 MDHEN, CDR2 SYDVKM. The CDR3 is 13 residues long. This chain's CDR3 is CASRGGVGYGYTF.

V gene TRBV7-9 combines with J gene TRBJ1-2; absent DNA, TCRdb's TRBD1 call cannot be checked. This CDR3 is 15 amino acids long. Germline CDR1 is SEHNR and CDR2 is FQNEAQ (reference sequence). The CDR3 reads CASSRSDRGGYGYTF.

The chain has TRBV6-2 or TRBV6-3 and TRBJ1-4; no DNA is available, so the TRBD1 call from TCRdb remains unchecked. CDR3 size: 14 residues. Looked up from germline, CDR1 is MNHEY and CDR2 is SVGEGT. The CDR3 loop reads CASSPTGMGEKLFF.

The CDR3: CSVRVGGQVGGELFF. This rearrangement joins TRBV20-1 to TRBJ2-2; absent DNA, TCRdb's TRBD1 call cannot be checked. Germline V gene data show CDR1 as DFQATT and CDR2 as SNEGSKA (reference sequence). The length of the CDR3 is 15 residues.

J is TRBJ1-1 and V is TRBV9; TCRdb's D call, TRBD1, is unchecked because there is no DNA. This CDR3 comprises 15 residues. Per the germline V gene, CDR1 is SGDLS and CDR2 is YYNGEE. The CDR3 loop is CASSVVGGSNTEAFF.

This rearrangement joins TRBV10-3 to TRBJ2-1; TCRdb lists TRBD2, though no DNA is available to test this call. The CDR3 has 11 amino acids. In germline, CDR1 is ENHRY, CDR2 SYGVKD. This CDR3 is CAAGGSHEQFF.

V and J are TRBV9 and TRBJ2-1; TCRdb's D gene call, TRBD2, goes unchecked for lack of DNA. The germline V gene has CDR1 SGDLS and CDR2 YYNGEE. The CDR3 covers 16 residues. The CDR3 loop is CASSSRLGWTDNEQFF.

The chain links TRBV6-4 to TRBJ1-6; the TCRdb D gene call, TRBD1, has no DNA to confirm it. Germline CDR1 reads MRHNA; CDR2 reads SNTAGT. This CDR3 is built from 15 residues. CDR3 in amino acids: CASSDSSGGSSPLHF.

The genes are TRBV24-1 and TRBJ2-3; with no DNA, the TCRdb D assignment of TRBD1 cannot be verified. The CDR3 consists of 16 residues. The germline gives CDR1 KGHDR, CDR2 SFDVKD. The CDR3 spells CATSDTGLSAPDTQYF.

The rearrangement links TRBV29-1 to TRBJ2-1; TCRdb gives TRBD2 as the D gene, but with no DNA this cannot be confirmed. Germline CDR1 and CDR2: SQVTM and ANQGSEA. The CDR3 is 15 amino acids. The CDR3 loop reads CSVEGASGSYNEQFF.

This chain joins TRBV24-1 and TRBJ2-7. CDR3 length: 13 residues. Germline CDR1 KGHDR, CDR2 SFDVKD. The CDR3 here is CATREQGSGEQYF.

The chain joins TRBV12-3 or TRBV12-4 to TRBJ2-1. This CDR3 is 13 amino acids long. CDR3 sequence: CASIERSYNEQFF.

The chain employs TRBV10-3 and TRBJ1-5. Germline V gives CDR1 ENHRY, CDR2 SYGVKD. The CDR3 contains 15 residues. The CDR3 loop reads CAISESGPSNQPQHF.

The genes are TRBV7-3 and TRBJ2-2; as DNA is missing, the TRBD1 call by TCRdb cannot be tested. This CDR3 has 16 residues. Germline values: CDR1 SGHTA, CDR2 FQGTGA. CDR3 amino acids: CASSSYPDLVSGELFF.

The chain couples TRBV5-1 to TRBJ2-5; as DNA is missing, the TRBD2 call by TCRdb cannot be tested. There are 16 residues in the CDR3. Germline loops: CDR1 SGHRS, CDR2 YFSETQ. CDR3 loop: CASSRTLAGLLETQYF.

The V gene is TRBV29-1, the J gene TRBJ2-1; the TCRdb D gene call, TRBD1, has no DNA to confirm it. The CDR3 extends over 18 amino acids. Germline-derived CDR1 and CDR2 are SQVTM and ANQGSEA. The chain's CDR3 is CSVEVSGQVYAAYNEQFF.

V usage is TRBV6-2 or TRBV6-3 and J usage is TRBJ2-3; TCRdb picks TRBD2, but there is no DNA to check that call. The CDR3 totals 14 residues. The germline gives CDR1 MNHEY, CDR2 SVGEGT. The CDR3 spells CASSSRGTPDTQYF.